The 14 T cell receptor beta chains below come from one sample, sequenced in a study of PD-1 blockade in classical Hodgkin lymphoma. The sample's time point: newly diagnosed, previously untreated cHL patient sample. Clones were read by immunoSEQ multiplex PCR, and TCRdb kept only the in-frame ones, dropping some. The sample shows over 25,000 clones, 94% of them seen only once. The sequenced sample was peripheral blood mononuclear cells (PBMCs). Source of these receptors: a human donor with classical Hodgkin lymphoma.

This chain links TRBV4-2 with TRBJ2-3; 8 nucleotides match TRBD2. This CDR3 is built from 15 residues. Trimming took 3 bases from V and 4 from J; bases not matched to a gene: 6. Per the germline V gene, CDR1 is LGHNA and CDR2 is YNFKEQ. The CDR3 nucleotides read TGTGCCAGCAGCCAGACCGGGGGGGCCGCAGATACGCAGTATTTT. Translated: CASSQTGGAADTQYF.

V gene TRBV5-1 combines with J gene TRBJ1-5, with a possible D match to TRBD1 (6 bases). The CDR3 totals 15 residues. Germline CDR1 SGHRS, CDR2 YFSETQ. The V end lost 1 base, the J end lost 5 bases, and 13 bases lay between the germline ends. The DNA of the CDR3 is TGCGCCAGCAGCTTGAACGTGGGGGCGGATCAGCCCCAGCATTTT. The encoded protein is CASSLNVGADQPQHF.

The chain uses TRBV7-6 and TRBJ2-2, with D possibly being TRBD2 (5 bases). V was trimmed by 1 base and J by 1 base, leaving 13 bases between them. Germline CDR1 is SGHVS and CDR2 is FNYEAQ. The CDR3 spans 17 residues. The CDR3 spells CASSLGTGSVNTGELFF. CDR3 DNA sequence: TGTGCCAGCAGCTTAGGGACTGGGTCGGTGAACACCGGGGAGCTGTTTTTT.

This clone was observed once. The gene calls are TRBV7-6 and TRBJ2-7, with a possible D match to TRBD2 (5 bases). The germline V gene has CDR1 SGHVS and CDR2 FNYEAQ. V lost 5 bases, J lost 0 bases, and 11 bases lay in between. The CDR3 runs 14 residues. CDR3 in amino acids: CASSPGVSSYEQYF. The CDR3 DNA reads TGTGCCAGCAGCCCCGGGGTTAGCTCCTACGAGCAGTACTTC.

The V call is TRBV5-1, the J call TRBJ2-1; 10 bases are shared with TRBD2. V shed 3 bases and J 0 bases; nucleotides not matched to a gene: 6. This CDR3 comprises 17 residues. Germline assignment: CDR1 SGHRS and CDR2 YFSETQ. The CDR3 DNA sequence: TGCGCCAGCAGCTCAGGACTAGCGGACAGCTCCTACAATGAGCAGTTCTTC. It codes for CASSSGLADSSYNEQFF.

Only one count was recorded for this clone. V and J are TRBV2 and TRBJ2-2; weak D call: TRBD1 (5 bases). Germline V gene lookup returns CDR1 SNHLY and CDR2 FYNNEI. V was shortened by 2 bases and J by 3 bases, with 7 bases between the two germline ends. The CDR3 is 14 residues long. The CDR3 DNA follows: TGTGCCAGCAGTGAACAGGGATACACCGGGGAGCTGTTTTTT. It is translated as CASSEQGYTGELFF.

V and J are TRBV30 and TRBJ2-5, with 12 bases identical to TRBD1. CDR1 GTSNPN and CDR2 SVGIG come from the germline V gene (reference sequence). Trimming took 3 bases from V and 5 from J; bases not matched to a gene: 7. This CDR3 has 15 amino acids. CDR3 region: CAWRGDRGPSETQYF. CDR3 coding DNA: TGTGCCTGGAGGGGGGACAGGGGGCCGAGCGAGACCCAGTACTTC.

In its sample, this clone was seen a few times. CDR3 bases: TGTGCCAGCAGCTTGGAGGAGGGCTCCGATAGCGGCTACACCTTC. This gives the protein CASSLEEGSDSGYTF. The V gene is TRBV5-4, the J gene TRBJ1-2; D remains unclear. CDR1 is SGHNT and CDR2 is YYREEE in the germline V gene (reference sequence). The CDR3 runs to 15 residues. Trimming removed 0 bases from V and 8 bases from J, with 17 bases in between.

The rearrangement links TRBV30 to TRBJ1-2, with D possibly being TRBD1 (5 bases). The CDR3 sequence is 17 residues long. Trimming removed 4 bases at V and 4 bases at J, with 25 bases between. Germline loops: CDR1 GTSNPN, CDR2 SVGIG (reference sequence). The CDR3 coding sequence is TGTGCCTGGATGAGTGGGGGAGGGCAGGAGACTTTCTATGGCTACACCTTC. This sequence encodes CAWMSGGGQETFYGYTF.

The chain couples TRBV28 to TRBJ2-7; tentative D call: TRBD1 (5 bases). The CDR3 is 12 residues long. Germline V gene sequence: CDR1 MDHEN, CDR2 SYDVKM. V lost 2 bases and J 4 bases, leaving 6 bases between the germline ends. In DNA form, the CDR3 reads TGTGCCAGCAGTTTACAGGGATACGAGCAGTACTTC. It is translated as CASSLQGYEQYF.

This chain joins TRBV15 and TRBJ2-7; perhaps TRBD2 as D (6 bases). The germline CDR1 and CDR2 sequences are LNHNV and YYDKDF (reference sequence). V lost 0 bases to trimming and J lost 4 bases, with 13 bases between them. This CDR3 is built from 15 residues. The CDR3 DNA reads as TGTGCCACCAGCAGAGAGGAGGGGCTCTGGTACGAGCAGTACTTC. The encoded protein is CATSREEGLWYEQYF.

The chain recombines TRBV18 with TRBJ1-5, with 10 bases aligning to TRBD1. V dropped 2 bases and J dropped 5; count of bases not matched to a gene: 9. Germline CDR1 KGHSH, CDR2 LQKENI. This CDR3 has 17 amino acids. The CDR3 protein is CASSPVGQGLVYQPQHF. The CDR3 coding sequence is TGTGCCAGCTCACCAGTGGGACAGGGGTTGGTTTATCAGCCCCAGCATTTT.

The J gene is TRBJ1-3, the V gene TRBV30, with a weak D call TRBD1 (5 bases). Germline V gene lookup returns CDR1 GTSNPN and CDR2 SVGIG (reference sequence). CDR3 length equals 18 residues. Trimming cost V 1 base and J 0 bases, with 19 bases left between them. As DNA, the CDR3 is TGTGCCTGGAGTGACCTGGAACGGGGGACGGTCTCTGGAAACACCATATATTTT. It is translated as CAWSDLERGTVSGNTIYF.

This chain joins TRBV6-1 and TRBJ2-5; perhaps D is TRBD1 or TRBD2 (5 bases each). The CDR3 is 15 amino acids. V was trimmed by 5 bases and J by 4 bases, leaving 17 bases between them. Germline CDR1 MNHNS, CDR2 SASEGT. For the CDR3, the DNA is TGTGCCAGCAGTTCGGTTGAGGGGTGGGGAGAGACCCAGTACTTC. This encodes CASSSVEGWGETQYF.